This T cell receptor (beta chain) is from a study of blood T cell repertoires in COVID-19. Profiling relied on immunoSEQ multiplex PCR, and the TCRdb table lists in-frame clones only, not all of them. The table records tens of thousands of clones, approximately 90% of them present only once. Germline CDR1 reads MDHEN; CDR2 reads SYDVKM. The CDR3 contains 13 residues. The germline V and J ends were trimmed by 3 bases and 7 bases, with 10 bases remaining between them. The sequencing sample was made of peripheral blood. The TCR sequence derives from a man aged 50 to 59 with active COVID-19. The chain carries TRBV28 and TRBJ2-1; TRBD1 might be the D (5 bases). CDR3 in DNA: TGTGCCAGCAGTTTGCCCAGGGTTAATGAGCAGTTCTTC. This sequence encodes CASSLPRVNEQFF.